What follows are 29 T cell receptor beta chains derived from one specimen sequenced in a study of lung T cells in sarcoidosis with Löfgren's syndrome. TCRdb re-called the reads with MiXCR, one entry per CDR3 protein. The sample holds about 2,000 distinct CDR3 sequences, approximately 29% seen once. The source material was CD4+ T cells from bronchoalveolar lavage. These receptors all stem from a human donor with sarcoidosis (Löfgren's syndrome or another form), or a control subject (not recorded which).

In the case of this clonotype: With a much larger clone just one base away, this may be a read error. The chain links TRBV20-1 to TRBJ2-3; D may be TRBD2 (6 bases). Germline lookup yields CDR1 DFQATT and CDR2 SNEGSKA (reference sequence). The CDR3 extends over 13 amino acids. The ends were cut back, 3 bases at V and 10 bases at J, with 17 bases in the middle. The CDR3, as DNA: TGCAGTGCTAGCGTGATGCTGCGGGATGCGCAGTATTTT. Protein: CSASVMLRDAQYF.

In this sample, this clonotype is large. The chain combines TRBV12-3 or TRBV12-4 with TRBJ2-5, with D perhaps matching TRBD2 (6 bases). V lost 4 bases to trimming and J lost 5 bases, with 11 bases between them. The CDR3 is made up of 13 amino acids. CDR3 sequence: CASSSPAGETQYF. As DNA, the CDR3 is TGTGCCAGCAGTTCCCCGGCGGGGGAGACCCAGTACTTC.

Comments on this clonotype: A clone one base away is much larger, so this may be a read error. The chain carries TRBV11-2 and TRBJ2-3; 9 nucleotides match TRBD1. The CDR3 length is 13 residues. In germline, CDR1 is SGHAT, CDR2 FQNNGV. V dropped 1 base and J dropped 12; count of bases not matched to a gene: 5. This CDR3 reads CASSLGGQGGQYF. In nucleotides, the CDR3 is TGTGCCAGCAGCTTAGGGGGACAGGGTGGCCAGTATTTT.

V and J are TRBV2 and TRBJ1-1, with D hard to call. This CDR3 has 14 residues. Germline CDR1 is SNHLY and CDR2 is FYNNEI. V was clipped by 8 bases and J by 1 base, with 14 bases between them. This chain's CDR3 is CASGGVVRNTEAFF. CDR3 in DNA: TGTGCCAGCGGTGGGGTCGTGAGGAACACTGAAGCTTTCTTT. The full variable domain, rest sourced from reference TRBV2 and TRBJ1-1, is EPEVTQTPSHQVTQMGQEVILRCVPISNHLYFYWYRQILGQKVEFLVSFYNNEISEKSEIFDDQFSVERPDGSNFTLKIRSTKLEDSAMYFCASGGVVRNTEAFFGQGTRLTVV.

The J gene is TRBJ2-3, the V gene TRBV5-1, with D unresolved. Between the trimmed V and J ends, which lost 0 bases and 1 base, there was a span of 9 bases. The CDR3 is 15 amino acids. CDR1 and CDR2 (germline): SGHRS, YFSETQ. The CDR3 reads CASSLDSVGTDTQYF. The CDR3 DNA reads TGCGCCAGCAGCTTGGACTCGGTGGGCACAGATACGCAGTATTTT. Variable domain in full (rest from reference TRBV5-1 and TRBJ2-3): KAGVTQTPRYLIKTRGQQVTLSCSPISGHRSVSWYQQTPGQGLQFLFEYFSETQRNKGNFPGRFSGRQFSNSRSEMNVSTLELGDSALYLCASSLDSVGTDTQYFGPGTRLTVL.

In this sample, this clonotype is large. The chain couples TRBV27 to TRBJ1-6; 8 bases are shared with TRBD1. CDR3 length: 17 residues. Trimming took 3 bases from V and 6 from J; bases not matched to a gene: 10. The V gene's germline CDR1 is MNHEY and CDR2 SMNVEV (reference sequence). The CDR3 reads CASSLSGTGFSNSPLHF. Written as DNA, the CDR3 is TGTGCCAGCAGTTTGTCCGGGACAGGCTTCTCTAATTCACCCCTCCACTTT.

By frequency in the sample, this clonotype is medium-sized. V usage is TRBV20-1 and J usage is TRBJ2-5, with 10 bases matching TRBD2. This CDR3 has 15 amino acids. J was trimmed by 4 bases and V by 1 base; bases with no gene match: 6. CDR1 is DFQATT and CDR2 is SNEGSKA in the germline V gene (reference sequence). The CDR3 region has the DNA TGCAGTGCTAGAGCCGGAGCGGGGGGGAGAGAGACCCAGTACTTC. Its protein is CSARAGAGGRETQYF.

Judged by abundance, this clonotype is medium-sized (0.01 to 0.1%). The rearrangement uses TRBV12-3 or TRBV12-4 and TRBJ2-7, with 8 bases fitting TRBD1. This CDR3 region has 14 residues. The junction had 10 bases not matched to a gene; V was cut back by 7 bases and J by 5 bases. CDR3 nucleotides: TGTGCCAGCAATTATGGACAGGGTTCACACGAGCAGTACTTC. Its translation: CASNYGQGSHEQYF.

This clonotype is categorized as large. The rearrangement links TRBV7-9 to TRBJ2-3; 12 nucleotides match TRBD1. CDR1 SEHNR and CDR2 FQNEAQ come from the germline V gene (reference sequence). The CDR3 extends over 15 amino acids. V trimming: 5 bases; J trimming: 7 bases; junction bases outside the gene matches: 7. The chain's CDR3 is CASSRGTGGENTQYF. CDR3 nucleotides: TGTGCCAGCAGCCGCGGGACAGGGGGCGAAAATACGCAGTATTTT. Complete variable domain (other parts from reference TRBV7-9 and TRBJ2-3): DTGVSQNPRHKITKRGQNVTFRCDPISEHNRLYWYRQTLGQGPEFLTYFQNEAQLEKSRLLSDRFSAERPKGSFSTLEIQRTEQGDSAMYLCASSRGTGGENTQYFGPGTRLTVL.

This clonotype is labeled as medium-sized. The chain employs TRBV20-1 and TRBJ1-1, with D unresolved. V was shortened by 0 bases and J by 1 base, with 21 bases between the two germline ends. The germline V gene has CDR1 DFQATT and CDR2 SNEGSKA (reference sequence). The CDR3 is 18 amino acids. The CDR3 region has the DNA TGCAGTGCTAGAGATATGGGAAGGGAAGGGAAAGGGAACACTGAAGCTTTCTTT. It encodes CSARDMGREGKGNTEAFF.

This clonotype is hyperexpanded (1% or more) by share. The chain joins TRBV7-2 to TRBJ2-3; no clear D. The CDR3 loop spans 13 amino acids. Germline V gene data show CDR1 as SGHTA and CDR2 as FQGNSA. Trimming removed 2 bases from V and 9 bases from J, with 12 bases in between. CDR3 coding DNA: TGTGCCAGCAGCTTAAATGAGGCTACCACGCAGTATTTT. This sequence encodes CASSLNEATTQYF.

By frequency in the sample, this clonotype is medium-sized (0.01 to 0.1%). This rearrangement joins TRBV5-4 to TRBJ1-1, with unresolved D. V was trimmed by 0 bases and J by 1 base, leaving 7 bases between them. The CDR3 extends over 14 amino acids. In germline, CDR1 is SGHNT, CDR2 YYREEE (reference sequence). The CDR3 region has the DNA TGTGCCAGCAGCTTGGAGCAGTGGAACACTGAAGCTTTCTTT. Encoded protein: CASSLEQWNTEAFF.

By proportion, this clonotype is large. The chain is built from TRBV7-2 and TRBJ2-1; TRBD2 matches 9 bases. The V gene end was trimmed by 4 bases and the J gene end by 8 bases; junction bases not matched to a gene: 12. The germline V gene has CDR1 SGHTA and CDR2 FQGNSA. The length of the CDR3 is 16 residues. The CDR3 spells CASSSPGTSQPHEQFF. CDR3 coding DNA: TGTGCCAGCAGCTCACCCGGGACTAGCCAACCCCATGAGCAGTTCTTC.

As for this clonotype: One junction end does not reproduce the germline sequence, and a read error may be involved. The chain employs TRBV5-1 and TRBJ2-3, with TRBD2 matching over 7 bases. Germline V gene lookup returns CDR1 SGHRS and CDR2 YFSETQ. The CDR3 is made up of 14 amino acids. CDR3 bases: TGCGCCAACAGCTTGGGGGGGGTGCCAGATACACAGTATTTT. It codes for CANSLGGVPDTQYF.

By its share, this clonotype is medium-sized. The chain uses TRBV3-1 and TRBJ1-4, with D perhaps TRBD1 (6 bases). Germline-derived CDR1 and CDR2 are LGHDT and YNNKEL (reference sequence). Trimming removed 6 bases at V and 8 bases at J, with 10 bases between. The CDR3 runs 12 residues. CDR3 DNA sequence: TGTGCCAGCAGTGGACAGAGGGAAAAACTGTTTTTT. Translation gives CASSGQREKLFF. The full variable domain, rest sourced from reference TRBV3-1 and TRBJ1-4, is DTAVSQTPKYLVTQMGNDKSIKCEQNLGHDTMYWYKQDSKKFLKIMFSYNNKELIINETVPNRFSPKSPDKAHLNLHINSLELGDSAVYFCASSGQREKLFFGSGTQLSVL.

The chain carries TRBV12-3 or TRBV12-4 and TRBJ1-2; D remains ambiguous. V was trimmed by 2 bases and J by 5 bases, leaving 6 bases between them. The CDR3 runs 12 residues. The CDR3 nucleotides read TGTGCCAGCAGTTTACAGGCTTATGGCTACACCTTC. Its protein is CASSLQAYGYTF.

Points on this clonotype: Since a much larger clone is just one base distant, this may be a read error. The chain links TRBV3-1 to TRBJ2-1; 12 bases agree with TRBD2. The V gene's germline CDR1 is LGHDT and CDR2 YNNKEL (reference sequence). The J segment lost 7 bases and the V segment lost 4 bases, leaving 11 bases of the junction unmatched. CDR3 length equals 17 residues. The CDR3 coding sequence is TGTGCCAGCAGCCGATCCAGACTAGCGGGAGCTTTGAATGAGCAGTTCTTC. Its translation is CASSRSRLAGALNEQFF.

Notes on this clonotype: A much larger clone lies one base from this, so it may be a read error. The CDR3 end shows no conserved phenylalanine or tryptophan, and so a read error is likely. The genes are TRBV2 and TRBJ1-1, with unresolved D. Germline V lookup: CDR1 SNHLY, CDR2 FYNNEI. This CDR3 is 14 amino acids long. Trimming stripped 4 bases from V and 4 bases from J, with 13 bases between. The CDR3 bases are TGTGCCAGCAGTGGGTCGGGAGGCCGCACTGAAGCTTTCCTT. Encoded protein: CASSGSGGRTEAFL.

In its sample, this clonotype ranks as medium-sized. The chain joins TRBV12-3 or TRBV12-4 to TRBJ1-2, with 7 bases fitting TRBD1. This CDR3 is 12 amino acids long. V lost 6 bases and J lost 5; bases outside the gene matches: 3. The CDR3 region is CASSATGYGYTF. For the CDR3, the DNA is TGTGCCAGCAGCGCGACAGGGTATGGCTACACCTTC.

The rearrangement links TRBV7-9 to TRBJ2-1; D may be TRBD2 (6 bases). Germline V gives CDR1 SEHNR, CDR2 FQNEAQ (reference sequence). Trimming took 5 bases from V and 7 from J, leaving 15 bases between them. This CDR3 comprises 14 residues. CDR3 DNA: TGTGCCAGCAGCCCTGGGGCGGGGAGGAATGAGCAGTTCTTC. It encodes CASSPGAGRNEQFF.

In its sample, this clonotype ranks as medium-sized (0.01 to 0.1%). The rearrangement links TRBV16 to TRBJ2-7, with unresolved D. The germline CDR1 and CDR2 sequences are KGHSY and FQNENV. V was trimmed by 4 bases and J by 2 bases, leaving 9 bases between them. The length of the CDR3 is 13 residues. Here the CDR3 DNA reads TGTGCCAGCAGCCGTTTGGCAGCCTACGAGCAGTACTTC. Translation gives CASSRLAAYEQYF.

J is TRBJ1-5 and V is TRBV5-4; tentative D call: TRBD1 (5 bases). The germline gives CDR1 SGHNT, CDR2 YYREEE (reference sequence). The V gene lost 2 bases and the J gene lost 2 bases, with 17 bases spanning the gap. The CDR3 totals 17 residues. The DNA of the CDR3 is TGTGCCAGCAGCTTCAGCCGGGACGGGGGGGGCAATCAGCCCCAGCATTTT. Protein product: CASSFSRDGGGNQPQHF. The full variable domain, its missing parts supplied by reference TRBV5-4 and TRBJ1-5, is ETGVTQSPTHLIKTRGQQVTLRCSSQSGHNTVSWYQQALGQGPQFIFQYYREEENGRGNFPPRFSGLQFPNYSSELNVNALELDDSALYLCASSFSRDGGGNQPQHFGDGTRLSIL.

By frequency in the sample, this clonotype is medium-sized. Written as DNA, the CDR3 is TGTGCCATCAGTGACCCTTCACTGGGGAACACTGAAGCTTTCTTT. Its protein is CAISDPSLGNTEAFF. The V gene is TRBV10-3, the J gene TRBJ1-1; no reliable D call. The germline CDR1 and CDR2 sequences are ENHRY and SYGVKD. This CDR3 contains 15 residues. Trimming removed 3 bases at V and 1 base at J, with 12 bases between.

The J gene is TRBJ1-1, the V gene TRBV27; the D is unclear. The CDR3 contains 14 residues. V was clipped by 8 bases and J by 0 bases, with 13 bases between them. CDR1 and CDR2 from the germline V gene are MNHEY and SMNVEV (reference sequence). CDR3 sequence: CASGSRSVNTEAFF. CDR3 in DNA: TGTGCCAGCGGTTCTAGGAGTGTGAACACTGAAGCTTTCTTT.

This clonotype is medium-sized in the sample. The chain links TRBV20-1 to TRBJ1-4; no reliable D call. Germline V lookup: CDR1 DFQATT, CDR2 SNEGSKA (reference sequence). The CDR3 runs 14 residues. Trimming left V 6 bases short and J 2 bases short, with 13 bases between. CDR3 sequence: CSAMRGGTNEKLFF. CDR3 sequence (DNA): TGCAGTGCGATGCGCGGAGGGACTAATGAAAAACTGTTTTTT.

This clonotype occurred a few times. CDR3 sequence: CASSVAQGRRDEKLFF. As DNA, the CDR3 is TGTGCCAGCAGCGTAGCGCAAGGACGGCGGGATGAAAAACTGTTTTTT. This sequence joins TRBV9 and TRBJ1-4, with D uncertain. The length of the CDR3 is 16 residues. Germline V gene data show CDR1 as SGDLS and CDR2 as YYNGEE. Deletions cut 0 bases from V and 6 bases from J, with 15 bases between. Full variable domain (remainder filled in from reference TRBV9 and TRBJ1-4): DSGVTQTPKHLITATGQRVTLRCSPRSGDLSVYWYQQSLDQGLQFLIQYYNGEERAKGNILERFSAQQFPDLHSELNLSSLELGDSALYFCASSVAQGRRDEKLFFGSGTQLSVL.

By its share, this clonotype is medium-sized. The chain links TRBV4-1 to TRBJ2-3; D may be TRBD2 (6 bases). V was clipped by 1 base and J by 5 bases, with 13 bases between them. The CDR3 consists of 15 residues. Germline V lookup: CDR1 MGHRA, CDR2 YSYEKL. Here the CDR3 reads CASSQASQGGDTQYF. The CDR3 nucleotides read TGCGCCAGCAGCCAAGCCTCCCAGGGAGGAGATACGCAGTATTTT.

As for this clonotype: This may be a read error: a much more frequent sequence differs by one nucleotide. The rearrangement links TRBV28 to TRBJ1-5; D possibly corresponds to TRBD1 (6 bases). Per germline, CDR1 MDHEN and CDR2 SYDVKM. The length of the CDR3 is 13 residues. Here the CDR3 reads CASTVGGGQPPHF. The CDR3 bases are TGTGCCAGCACCGTGGGAGGGGGTCAGCCCCCGCATTTT.

By proportion, this clonotype is medium-sized. The chain uses TRBV7-2 and TRBJ2-7, with 9 bases identical to TRBD1. V lost 3 bases to trimming and J lost 2 bases; unmatched junction nucleotides: 2. Germline-derived CDR1 and CDR2 are SGHTA and FQGNSA. This CDR3 contains 14 residues. This chain's CDR3 is CASSFDRGAYEQYF. CDR3 bases: TGTGCCAGCAGCTTCGACAGGGGGGCCTACGAGCAGTACTTC.